Each of the 31 T cell receptor beta chains below was sequenced from the same sample in a study of T cell responses to AZD1222 COVID-19 vaccine. Some clones are missing from TCRdb's copy, which holds only in-frame ones; the method was immunoSEQ multiplex PCR. This table has tens of thousands of clones, roughly 90% appearing once. The source was peripheral blood, collected 28 days after the second AZD1222 dose. The receptors were sampled from an adult who received the AZD1222 COVID-19 vaccine.

This chain uses TRBV4-3 with TRBJ1-3; the D is unclear. Trimming left V 0 bases short and J 2 bases short, with 8 bases between. The CDR3 consists of 15 residues. Germline loops: CDR1 LGHNA, CDR2 YSLEER. The CDR3 nucleotides read TGCGCCAGCAGCCAAGATACCCAGACTGGAAACACCATATATTTT. Amino acid sequence: CASSQDTQTGNTIYF.

This chain connects TRBV9 to TRBJ1-5; D gene uncertain. Trimming cost V 0 bases and J 0 bases, with 10 bases left between them. Germline V CDR1 and CDR2: SGDLS, YYNGEE. The CDR3 contains 16 residues. The CDR3 DNA reads TGTGCCAGCAGCGTAGATGTAAAGGATAGCAATCAGCCCCAGCATTTT. This sequence encodes CASSVDVKDSNQPQHF.

The chain couples TRBV5-4 to TRBJ1-1; 9 positions agree with TRBD1. V shed 4 bases and J 5 bases; nucleotides not matched to a gene: 9. Germline CDR1 and CDR2: SGHNT and YYREEE (reference sequence). CDR3 length equals 15 residues. CDR3 sequence (DNA): TGTGCCAGCAGCAGCTACAGGGGGCGCGTAACTGAAGCTTTCTTT. Translated: CASSSYRGRVTEAFF.

This clone was found once. The chain employs TRBV15 and TRBJ1-1; D remains ambiguous. Per germline, CDR1 LNHNV and CDR2 YYDKDF (reference sequence). The CDR3 loop spans 16 amino acids. V dropped 3 bases and J dropped 1 base, with 15 bases sitting between them. The CDR3 is CATSRGGRGENTEAFF. CDR3 coding DNA: TGTGCCACCAGCAGGGGAGGACGGGGAGAGAACACTGAAGCTTTCTTT.

CDR3 sequence reads: CASSRQPPGQGNGYTF. The CDR3 DNA reads TGTGCCAGTAGTAGGCAACCCCCAGGACAGGGAAATGGCTACACCTTC. The chain couples TRBV19 to TRBJ1-2, with 8 nucleotides matching TRBD1. V dropped 4 bases and J dropped 6; count of bases not matched to a gene: 13. CDR3 length equals 16 residues. The germline gives CDR1 LNHDA, CDR2 SQIVND (reference sequence).

The chain has TRBV2 and TRBJ2-2, with a possible D match to TRBD1 (6 bases). Trimming left V 6 bases short and J 6 bases short, with 14 bases between. Looked up from germline, CDR1 is SNHLY and CDR2 is FYNNEI. There are 14 residues in the CDR3. CDR3 sequence reads: CASSRTSGAGELFF. CDR3 sequence (DNA): TGTGCCAGCAGCAGAACATCAGGGGCCGGGGAGCTGTTTTTT. Complete variable domain (other parts from reference TRBV2 and TRBJ2-2): EPEVTQTPSHQVTQMGQEVILRCVPISNHLYFYWYRQILGQKVEFLVSFYNNEISEKSEIFDDQFSVERPDGSNFTLKIRSTKLEDSAMYFCASSRTSGAGELFFGEGSRLTVL.

The chain is built from TRBV5-1 and TRBJ2-4; D call uncertain. Trimming cost V 3 bases and J 0 bases, with 10 bases left between them. Looked up from germline, CDR1 is SGHRS and CDR2 is YFSETQ. CDR3 length equals 15 residues. The CDR3, as DNA: TGCGCCAGCAGCTCCCCGGGTGTAGCCAAAAACATTCAGTACTTC. This encodes CASSSPGVAKNIQYF.

The chain couples TRBV5-1 to TRBJ1-1; 7 bases map to TRBD1. Trimming at V came to 4 bases and at J to 8 bases, leaving 8 bases not matched to a gene. Germline values: CDR1 SGHRS, CDR2 YFSETQ. The CDR3 loop spans 13 amino acids. The CDR3 bases are TGCGCCAGCAGCACCGGGACAGTAGGGGAAGCTTTCTTT. Residues: CASSTGTVGEAFF.

The rearrangement links TRBV3-1 (or the pseudogene TRBV3-2) to TRBJ1-1; 7 bases are shared with TRBD1. The J segment lost 1 base and the V segment lost 6 bases, leaving 5 bases of the junction unmatched. The germline V gene encodes CDR1 LGHDT and CDR2 YNNKEL (reference sequence). The CDR3 length is 14 residues. CDR3: CASRMTGKNTEAFF. Written as DNA, the CDR3 is TGTGCCAGCAGGATGACAGGGAAGAACACTGAAGCTTTCTTT.

The chain links TRBV5-1 to TRBJ2-7; TRBD2 matches 12 bases. V shed 0 bases, J shed 6 bases, and the junction held 4 bases outside the gene matches. Looked up from germline, CDR1 is SGHRS and CDR2 is YFSETQ. The CDR3 sequence is 15 residues long. The CDR3 DNA reads TGCGCCAGCAGCTTGGGGCTAGCGGGAGGGGGCGAGCAGTACTTC. Translation: CASSLGLAGGGEQYF.

This chain links TRBV18 with TRBJ2-3; 8 nucleotides align to TRBD2. From germline, CDR1 is KGHSH and CDR2 LQKENI. The CDR3 consists of 15 residues. J lost 4 bases, V lost 2 bases, and 5 bases had no gene match. CDR3 residues: CASSPVSGGADTQYF. For the CDR3, the DNA is TGTGCCAGCTCACCAGTCAGCGGGGGTGCAGATACGCAGTATTTT.

Written as DNA, the CDR3 is TGCAGCGTCCCCCGTGACTACAATGAGCAGTTCTTC. Its protein product is CSVPRDYNEQFF. The chain recombines TRBV29-1 with TRBJ2-1; no definite D call. Per germline, CDR1 SQVTM and CDR2 ANQGSEA. V was pared by 6 bases and J by 3 bases, with 9 bases between. This CDR3 spans 12 amino acids.

This chain connects TRBV5-5 to TRBJ1-1; D is unresolved. The CDR3 contains 14 residues. In germline, CDR1 is SGHKS, CDR2 YYEKEE (reference sequence). V gave up 2 bases and J gave up 1 base, with 9 bases separating them. CDR3 coding DNA: TGTGCCAGCAGCTTCTCAGATTCGAACACTGAAGCTTTCTTT. This translates into CASSFSDSNTEAFF.

V is TRBV19 and J is TRBJ2-3; 7 nucleotides agree with TRBD2. V shed 5 bases and J 1 base; nucleotides not matched to a gene: 3. The germline CDR1 and CDR2 sequences are LNHDA and SQIVND (reference sequence). The CDR3 covers 14 residues. The CDR3 nucleotides are TGTGCCAGTAGTTCTCGGGGGGGCACAGATACGCAGTATTTT. Translation gives CASSSRGGTDTQYF.

This chain joins TRBV4-2 and TRBJ1-5; no clear D. The CDR3 loop spans 14 amino acids. Trimming cost V 4 bases and J 4 bases, with 11 bases left between them. The germline CDR1 and CDR2 sequences are LGHNA and YNFKEQ. The CDR3 DNA follows: TGTGCCAGCAGCCTGGAACAGACGAATCAGCCCCAGCATTTT. The encoded protein is CASSLEQTNQPQHF.

The genes are TRBV30 and TRBJ2-3; the D is unclear. The CDR3 spans 15 residues. V gave up 0 bases and J gave up 1 base, with 11 bases separating them. The V gene's germline CDR1 is GTSNPN and CDR2 SVGIG (reference sequence). In nucleotides, the CDR3 is TGTGCCTGGAGTGTACCGGGCCCACGCACAGATACGCAGTATTTT. It encodes CAWSVPGPRTDTQYF.

Remarks on this clone: Its ends do not fully match the called genes, so a read error is possible. The chain couples TRBV6-1 to TRBJ2-7; tentatively, D is TRBD1 or TRBD2 (5 bases each). From germline, CDR1 is MNHNS and CDR2 SASEGT. CDR3 length: 12 residues. The CDR3 protein is CASSERGGTPSF. For the CDR3, the DNA is TGTGCCAGCAGTGAAAGGGGTGGGACCCCTAGTTTC.

The chain couples TRBV2 to TRBJ2-7; 12 nucleotides agree with TRBD2. From germline, CDR1 is SNHLY and CDR2 FYNNEI. This CDR3 has 14 residues. V was clipped by 4 bases and J by 2 bases; unmatched bases: 0. CDR3 sequence: CASSGLAGAYEQYF. The CDR3 bases are TGTGCCAGCAGTGGACTAGCGGGGGCCTACGAGCAGTACTTC.

The V gene is TRBV29-1, the J gene TRBJ1-5, with unresolved D. Trimming stripped 4 bases from V and 1 base from J, with 8 bases between. Germline loops: CDR1 SQVTM, CDR2 ANQGSEA. This CDR3 has 13 residues. DNA for the CDR3: TGCAGCGTTGCAGGAAACAGCAATCAGCCCCAGCATTTT. Its translation: CSVAGNSNQPQHF.

The chain joins TRBV30 to TRBJ2-1; D perhaps matches TRBD2 (5 bases). Germline CDR1 and CDR2: GTSNPN and SVGIG (reference sequence). CDR3 length equals 12 residues. Trimming pared 5 bases from V and 3 bases from J, leaving 8 bases between. The CDR3 coding sequence is TGTGCCTGGGAAGCGGACTACAATGAGCAGTTCTTC. It specifies CAWEADYNEQFF.

V and J are TRBV4-1 and TRBJ1-4, with D tentatively TRBD1 (6 bases). V was shortened by 4 bases and J by 7 bases, with 16 bases between the two germline ends. CDR1 is MGHRA and CDR2 is YSYEKL in the germline V gene. This CDR3 has 15 residues. The CDR3 region has the DNA TGCGCCAGCAGCCCTCTTAGGGGGGGTGGTGAAAAACTGTTTTTT. Encoded protein: CASSPLRGGGEKLFF.

The chain carries TRBV7-8 and TRBJ1-3; D unresolved. V lost 5 bases and J lost 2, with 10 bases in between. This CDR3 contains 14 residues. Germline assignment: CDR1 SGHVS and CDR2 FQNEAQ. The CDR3 nucleotides are TGTGCCAGCAGCGAACTGGGAACTGGAAACACCATATATTTT. As protein: CASSELGTGNTIYF.

This clone was seen only a few times. The chain carries TRBV19 and TRBJ1-2, with 9 bases fitting TRBD1. The CDR3 is 14 amino acids. CDR1 is LNHDA, CDR2 SQIVND, per germline (reference sequence). V dropped 8 bases and J dropped 4; count of bases not matched to a gene: 8. CDR3: CASGPGQGTYGYTF. In nucleotides, the CDR3 is TGTGCCAGTGGCCCGGGACAGGGAACCTATGGCTACACCTTC. The full variable domain, rest sourced from reference TRBV19 and TRBJ1-2, is DGGITQSPKYLFRKEGQNVTLSCEQNLNHDAMYWYRQDPGQGLRLIYYSQIVNDFQKGDIAEGYSVSREKKESFPLTVTSAQKNPTAFYLCASGPGQGTYGYTFGSGTRLTVV.

J is TRBJ1-5 and V is TRBV23-1; D ambiguous. TRBV23-1 is an ORF, and what it does is uncertain. V lost 6 bases to trimming and J lost 0 bases, with 18 bases between them. The CDR3 loop spans 17 amino acids. CDR3 sequence reads: CASSPFFGGDSNQPQHF. The CDR3, as DNA: TGCGCCAGCAGCCCATTTTTCGGCGGGGATAGCAATCAGCCCCAGCATTTT.

The V gene is TRBV15, the J gene TRBJ1-1, with a possible D match to TRBD1 (6 bases). Germline loops: CDR1 LNHNV, CDR2 YYDKDF (reference sequence). The germline V and J ends were trimmed by 0 bases and 7 bases, with 9 bases remaining between them. The CDR3 consists of 13 residues. CDR3 bases: TGTGCCACCAGCAGAGACAGGGGAGGTGAAGCTTTCTTT. It is translated as CATSRDRGGEAFF.

The V and J genes are TRBV7-6 and TRBJ2-1; 7 bases match TRBD2. V was clipped by 3 bases and J by 0 bases; unmatched bases: 2. There are 15 residues in the CDR3. Per the germline V gene, CDR1 is SGHVS and CDR2 is FNYEAQ. The CDR3 loop is CASSLTSSSYNEQFF. The CDR3 coding sequence is TGTGCCAGCAGCTTGACTAGCAGCTCCTACAATGAGCAGTTCTTC.

This sequence joins TRBV19 and TRBJ1-4; D perhaps matches TRBD1 (5 bases). Trimming took 3 bases from V and 5 from J, leaving 19 bases between them. The CDR3 runs 17 residues. Germline values: CDR1 LNHDA, CDR2 SQIVND (reference sequence). The CDR3 nucleotides read TGTGCCAGTAGTATTCTATTGGGCCAGGGCGGCAATGAAAAACTGTTTTTT. Translated, it gives CASSILLGQGGNEKLFF.

The CDR3 loop is CASSEAGRGEKLFF. In DNA form, the CDR3 reads TGTGCCAGCAGCGAGGCGGGGCGAGGTGAAAAACTGTTTTTT. V gene TRBV6-4 combines with J gene TRBJ1-4, with D possibly matching TRBD1 (5 bases). V was pared by 6 bases and J by 7 bases, with 15 bases between. The CDR3 is 14 residues long. Germline V CDR1 and CDR2: MRHNA, SNTAGT.

V is TRBV7-8 and J is TRBJ1-4; D is unresolved. The CDR3 sequence is 16 residues long. The ends were cut back, 5 bases at V and 3 bases at J, with 16 bases in the middle. Germline CDR1 reads SGHVS; CDR2 reads FQNEAQ. CDR3 nucleotides: TGTGCCAGCAGCATTATGGGGTCTGGGTCTAATGAAAAACTGTTTTTT. Translating gives CASSIMGSGSNEKLFF. Supplemented by reference TRBV7-8 and TRBJ1-4, the full variable domain reads GAGVSQSPRYKVAKRGQDVALRCDPISGHVSLFWYQQALGQGPEFLTYFQNEAQLDKSGLPSDRFFAERPEGSVSTLKIQRTQQEDSAVYLCASSIMGSGSNEKLFFGSGTQLSVL.

The V and J genes are TRBV4-3 and TRBJ2-2; tentatively, D is TRBD2 (6 bases). The germline gives CDR1 LGHNA, CDR2 YSLEER. Trimming took 0 bases from V and 5 from J, leaving 13 bases between them. This CDR3 has 16 residues. The CDR3 DNA follows: TGCGCCAGCAGCCAAGATGGGGGGACCGATACCGGGGAGCTGTTTTTT. Translated: CASSQDGGTDTGELFF.

The chain uses TRBV15 and TRBJ1-2; no firm D call. Germline V lookup: CDR1 LNHNV, CDR2 YYDKDF (reference sequence). The CDR3 loop spans 14 amino acids. Trimming took off 6 bases at V and 3 bases at J, with 14 bases between the two ends. The CDR3 bases are TGTGCCACCAGAGCTCGTACGACGGACTATGGCTACACCTTC. Residues: CATRARTTDYGYTF.